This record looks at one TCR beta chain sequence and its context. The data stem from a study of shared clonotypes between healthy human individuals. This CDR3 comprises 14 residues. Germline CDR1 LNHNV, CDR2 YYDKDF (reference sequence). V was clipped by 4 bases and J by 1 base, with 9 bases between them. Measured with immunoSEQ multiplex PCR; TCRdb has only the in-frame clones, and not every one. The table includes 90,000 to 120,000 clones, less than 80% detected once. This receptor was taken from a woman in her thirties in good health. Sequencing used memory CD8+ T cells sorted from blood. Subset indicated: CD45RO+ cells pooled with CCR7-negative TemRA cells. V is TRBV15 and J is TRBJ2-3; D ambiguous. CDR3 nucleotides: TGTGCCACCAGCATGTTGGCGGGCACAGATACGCAGTATTTT. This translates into CATSMLAGTDTQYF. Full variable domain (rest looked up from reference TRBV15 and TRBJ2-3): DAMVIQNPRYQVTQFGKPVTLSCSQTLNHNVMYWYQQKSSQAPKLLFHYYDKDFNNEADTPDNFQSRRPNTSFCFLDIRSPGLGDTAMYLCATSMLAGTDTQYFGPGTRLTVL.